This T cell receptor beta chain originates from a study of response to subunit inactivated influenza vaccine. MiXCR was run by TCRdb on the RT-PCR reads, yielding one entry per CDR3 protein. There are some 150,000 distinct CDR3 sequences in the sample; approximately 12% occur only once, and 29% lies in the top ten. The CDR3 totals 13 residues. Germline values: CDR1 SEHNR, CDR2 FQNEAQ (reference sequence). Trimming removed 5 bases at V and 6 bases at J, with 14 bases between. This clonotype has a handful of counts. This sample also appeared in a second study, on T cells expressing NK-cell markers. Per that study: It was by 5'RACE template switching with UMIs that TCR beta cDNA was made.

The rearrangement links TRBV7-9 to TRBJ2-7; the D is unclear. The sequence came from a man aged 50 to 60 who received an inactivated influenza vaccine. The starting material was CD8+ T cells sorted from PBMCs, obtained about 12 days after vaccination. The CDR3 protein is CASSQKIRSEQYF. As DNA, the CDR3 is TGTGCCAGCAGCCAGAAGATACGGAGCGAGCAGTACTTC.